The 25 T cell receptor beta chains below come from one sample, sequenced in a study of STAT5B mutations in CD4+ large granular lymphocyte leukemia. Here immunoSEQ multiplex PCR was the method, and the copy in TCRdb shows in-frame clones only, minus some. Here the sample spans roughly 34,000 clones, about four fifths being singletons. Sequencing input: CD4+ T cells from blood buffy coats. All receptors come from a human donor in good health.

V gene TRBV7-3 combines with J gene TRBJ2-2; TRBD1 might be the D (7 bases). Germline V gene lookup returns CDR1 SGHTA and CDR2 FQGTGA. The CDR3 is 15 residues long. The V end was cut by 2 bases, the J end by 5 bases, with 12 bases between. For the CDR3, the DNA is TGTGCCAGCAGCTTAGGGCAGGGGGGTACCGGGGAGCTGTTTTTT. This codes for CASSLGQGGTGELFF.

J is TRBJ2-6 and V is TRBV19, with a tentative D call TRBD2 (6 bases). Trimming left V 8 bases short and J 3 bases short, with 11 bases between. The CDR3 is 14 residues long. Germline-derived CDR1 and CDR2 are LNHDA and SQIVND (reference sequence). CDR3 in amino acids: CASEEGDGANVLTF. The CDR3 region has the DNA TGTGCCAGTGAGGAGGGTGATGGGGCCAACGTCCTGACTTTC.

This clone was counted a single time. The rearrangement uses TRBV28 and TRBJ1-2; tentatively, D is TRBD1 (5 bases). V was trimmed by 6 bases and J by 4 bases, leaving 12 bases between them. CDR1 and CDR2 (germline): MDHEN, SYDVKM. The CDR3 is 13 amino acids. The CDR3, as DNA: TGTGCCAGCAGCAGCCACGGGGGCTATGGCTACACCTTC. It codes for CASSSHGGYGYTF.

This clone was observed a handful of times. V is TRBV5-8 and J is TRBJ1-2; D uncertain. The CDR3 is made up of 15 amino acids. The V gene lost 0 bases and the J gene lost 0 bases, with 9 bases spanning the gap. Germline V CDR1 and CDR2: SGHTS, YDEGEE. The DNA of the CDR3 is TGTGCCAGCAGCTTGGTCGGCGACGCTAACTATGGCTACACCTTC. Translation gives CASSLVGDANYGYTF.

The chain employs TRBV5-1 and TRBJ2-6; perhaps TRBD1 as D (6 bases). V lost 0 bases, J lost 2 bases, and 12 bases lay in between. The V gene's germline CDR1 is SGHRS and CDR2 YFSETQ. CDR3 length equals 17 residues. In DNA, the CDR3 is TGCGCCAGCAGCTTGGAAGGGACAAGGACTGGGGCCAACGTCCTGACTTTC. Translating it yields CASSLEGTRTGANVLTF.

The chain combines TRBV7-9 with TRBJ2-3; D may be TRBD2 (6 bases). The CDR3 extends over 14 amino acids. Looked up from germline, CDR1 is SEHNR and CDR2 is FQNEAQ (reference sequence). V lost 5 bases to trimming and J lost 6 bases, with 15 bases between them. The CDR3 loop is CASSLYRLDDTQYF. CDR3 DNA: TGTGCCAGCAGCCTCTACCGACTAGACGATACGCAGTATTTT.

The rearrangement uses TRBV5-8 and TRBJ2-1; D is perhaps TRBD2 (5 bases). Trimming removed 0 bases from V and 0 bases from J, with 13 bases in between. The V gene's germline CDR1 is SGHTS and CDR2 YDEGEE. The CDR3 sequence is 17 residues long. The CDR3 sequence is CASSLVLRAYSYNEQFF. CDR3 in DNA: TGTGCCAGCAGCTTGGTGTTGCGGGCGTACTCCTACAATGAGCAGTTCTTC.

This chain links TRBV28 with TRBJ2-7; D remains ambiguous. The CDR3 runs to 15 residues. Deletions cut 10 bases from V and 0 bases from J, with 19 bases between. Germline V lookup: CDR1 MDHEN, CDR2 SYDVKM. The CDR3, as DNA: TGTGCCACCCTACCTGGCGGTTCCTACTCCTACGAGCAGTACTTC. It translates to CATLPGGSYSYEQYF.

V usage is TRBV28 and J usage is TRBJ2-7; unclear D gene. Per the germline V gene, CDR1 is MDHEN and CDR2 is SYDVKM. This CDR3 spans 11 amino acids. Trimming removed 5 bases at V and 4 bases at J, with 6 bases between. CDR3 sequence (DNA): TGTGCCAGCAGTGCCCCTTACGAGCAGTACTTC. Its protein is CASSAPYEQYF.

The chain couples TRBV7-8 to TRBJ1-5; tentative D call: TRBD1 (6 bases). Per germline, CDR1 SGHVS and CDR2 FQNEAQ. The CDR3 runs to 16 residues. V lost 1 base and J 4 bases, leaving 14 bases between the germline ends. In DNA, the CDR3 is TGTGCCAGCAGCTTAGGTGGGGGCTCGGGTAATCAGCCCCAGCATTTT. This sequence encodes CASSLGGGSGNQPQHF.

The CDR3 DNA reads TGTGCCAGCAGCTTAATCAACGATCAGCCCCAGCATTTT. Encoded protein: CASSLINDQPQHF. This rearrangement joins TRBV7-9 to TRBJ1-5; D is unclear. V lost 2 bases and J 5 bases, leaving 7 bases between the germline ends. CDR3 length equals 13 residues. Germline lookup yields CDR1 SEHNR and CDR2 FQNEAQ (reference sequence).

This chain's CDR3 is CASSTTSLRNEQFF. Here the CDR3 DNA reads TGTGCCAGTAGTACCACCTCCCTCCGCAATGAGCAGTTCTTC. This chain links TRBV19 with TRBJ2-1; D is unresolved. The length of the CDR3 is 14 residues. V was cut by 4 bases and J by 6 bases, with 13 bases left in between. From germline, CDR1 is LNHDA and CDR2 SQIVND (reference sequence).

The chain combines TRBV15 with TRBJ2-1; 9 bases align to TRBD1. Looked up from germline, CDR1 is LNHNV and CDR2 is YYDKDF (reference sequence). The CDR3 consists of 17 residues. Trimming removed 0 bases from V and 7 bases from J; junction bases left unmatched: 10. This CDR3 reads CATSRDRTGQGWNEQFF. CDR3 nucleotides: TGTGCCACCAGCAGAGATCGTACGGGACAGGGATGGAATGAGCAGTTCTTC. The full variable domain, its missing parts supplied by reference TRBV15 and TRBJ2-1, is DAMVIQNPRYQVTQFGKPVTLSCSQTLNHNVMYWYQQKSSQAPKLLFHYYDKDFNNEADTPDNFQSRRPNTSFCFLDIRSPGLGDTAMYLCATSRDRTGQGWNEQFFGPGTRLTVL.

The chain links TRBV28 to TRBJ2-1, with 10 bases aligning to TRBD1. Losses at the gene ends were 5 bases for V and 4 bases for J; bases not matched to a gene: 5. Germline V CDR1 and CDR2: MDHEN, SYDVKM. The CDR3 length is 15 residues. DNA for the CDR3: TGTGCCAGCAGTCGGGGACAGGGGTTGTACAATGAGCAGTTCTTC. This gives the protein CASSRGQGLYNEQFF.

The chain links TRBV9 to TRBJ2-3, with 7 positions matching TRBD1. In germline, CDR1 is SGDLS, CDR2 YYNGEE. With 3 bases clipped from V and 9 bases from J, the junction kept 7 bases outside the gene matches. The CDR3 consists of 13 residues. CDR3 sequence (DNA): TGTGCCAGCAGCGCGCCTCCGGGACAGACGCAGTATTTT. It encodes CASSAPPGQTQYF. The complete variable domain, with remaining parts taken from reference TRBV9 and TRBJ2-3, reads DSGVTQTPKHLITATGQRVTLRCSPRSGDLSVYWYQQSLDQGLQFLIQYYNGEERAKGNILERFSAQQFPDLHSELNLSSLELGDSALYFCASSAPPGQTQYFGPGTRLTVL.

The gene calls are TRBV7-9 and TRBJ1-1; TRBD1 might be the D (6 bases). V was shortened by 0 bases and J by 8 bases, with 10 bases between the two germline ends. The CDR3 runs 13 residues. Germline V gene lookup returns CDR1 SEHNR and CDR2 FQNEAQ (reference sequence). The CDR3, as DNA: TGTGCCAGCAGCTTAGCAGCGGGACAAGAAGCTTTCTTT. It specifies CASSLAAGQEAFF.

V usage is TRBV6-6 and J usage is TRBJ1-2, with 9 positions matching TRBD1. The CDR3 consists of 15 residues. The germline CDR1 and CDR2 sequences are MNHNY and SVGAGI (reference sequence). Trimming at V came to 2 bases and at J to 5 bases, leaving 6 bases not matched to a gene. The DNA of the CDR3 is TGTGCCAGCAGTTACGGGACAGGGTCTGAATATGGCTACACCTTC. Its translation is CASSYGTGSEYGYTF.

This rearrangement joins TRBV25-1 to TRBJ2-1, with D perhaps TRBD2 (6 bases). V was trimmed by 4 bases and J by 12 bases, leaving 22 bases between them. Germline V gives CDR1 MGHDK, CDR2 SYGVNS. This CDR3 spans 15 amino acids. The CDR3 sequence is CASSAAEGKPLGQFF. The CDR3, as DNA: TGTGCCAGCAGTGCCGCGGAGGGGAAACCACTGGGGCAGTTCTTC.

The V gene is TRBV5-6, the J gene TRBJ1-2, with D uncertain. This CDR3 spans 13 amino acids. Trimming took 0 bases from V and 4 from J, leaving 7 bases between them. Germline CDR1 SGHDT, CDR2 YYEEEE. The DNA of the CDR3 is TGTGCCAGCAGCTTGGCCAAGTCCTATGGCTACACCTTC. Amino acid sequence: CASSLAKSYGYTF.

The chain employs TRBV27 and TRBJ2-1; the D call may be TRBD1 or TRBD2 (7 bases each). Trimming took 6 bases from V and 7 from J, leaving 16 bases between them. The CDR3 has 14 amino acids. Germline V gene lookup returns CDR1 MNHEY and CDR2 SMNVEV (reference sequence). The CDR3 nucleotides read TGTGCCAGCAGGGGGCATCAGGGGGGGAATGAGCAGTTCTTC. Its translation is CASRGHQGGNEQFF.

The chain has TRBV29-1 and TRBJ2-1; D uncertain. With 3 bases removed from V and 6 bases from J, the gap between germline ends came to 9 bases. From germline, CDR1 is SQVTM and CDR2 ANQGSEA. There are 12 residues in the CDR3. Written as DNA, the CDR3 is TGCAGCGTTGATAATCAGCTCAATGAGCAGTTCTTC. It translates to CSVDNQLNEQFF.

The rearrangement uses TRBV29-1 and TRBJ2-5, with 8 positions matching TRBD2. CDR1 is SQVTM and CDR2 is ANQGSEA in the germline V gene. Trimming removed 7 bases from V and 1 base from J; junction bases left unmatched: 5. CDR3 length equals 13 residues. The CDR3 here is CSGASGFQETQYF. In nucleotides, the CDR3 is TGCAGCGGCGCTAGCGGGTTCCAAGAGACCCAGTACTTC.

This clone was seen only a few times. The chain couples TRBV15 to TRBJ1-1; D possibly corresponds to TRBD1 (5 bases). Looked up from germline, CDR1 is LNHNV and CDR2 is YYDKDF (reference sequence). Trimming shortened V by 0 bases and J by 4 bases, and 9 bases separated the two germline ends. CDR3 length: 14 residues. The CDR3 DNA follows: TGTGCCACCAGCAGAGAAAGGACAACCACTGAAGCTTTCTTT. Its translation: CATSRERTTTEAFF. Filled out from reference TRBV15 and TRBJ1-1, the complete variable domain reads DAMVIQNPRYQVTQFGKPVTLSCSQTLNHNVMYWYQQKSSQAPKLLFHYYDKDFNNEADTPDNFQSRRPNTSFCFLDIRSPGLGDTAMYLCATSRERTTTEAFFGQGTRLTVV.

The chain recombines TRBV27 with TRBJ2-1; D is perhaps TRBD2 (6 bases). V lost 8 bases to trimming and J lost 10 bases, with 24 bases between them. The CDR3 consists of 15 residues. From germline, CDR1 is MNHEY and CDR2 SMNVEV (reference sequence). CDR3 amino acids: CASYRDSTFAMEQFF. The CDR3 bases are TGTGCCAGCTACCGGGACTCTACCTTCGCAATGGAGCAGTTCTTC.

This clone has more than one count but fewer than ten. V and J are TRBV4-3 and TRBJ2-7, with D unresolved. CDR3 size: 15 residues. Trimming took off 0 bases at V and 2 bases at J, with 11 bases between the two ends. Germline V gene sequence: CDR1 LGHNA, CDR2 YSLEER. This CDR3 reads CASSQDFAATYEQYF. CDR3 DNA: TGCGCCAGCAGCCAAGATTTTGCGGCCACCTACGAGCAGTACTTC.